Listed below are T cell receptor beta chains from one sample, sequenced in a study of human T cells and chemical hapten exposure. TCRdb reprocessed the RACE reads via MiXCR and lists one record per CDR3 protein. Of about 120,000 distinct CDR3 sequences in the sample, about 12% were seen once. The specimen comprised whole blood, sampled in connection with sensitization to the hapten diphenylcyclopropenone (DPC). The receptor set was obtained from a woman aged 45-59 years with alopecia areata. Some clones in this sample may be carry-over from other donors' samples. The CDR3 runs from the conserved cysteine through the conserved F or W. A D gene is named only where the DNA matches it firmly. Not all rows give a size; the values are once, few, many and, for expanded clones, a class.

>many|-|TRBJ2-5|TRBV6-5
CASSYSQPITAETQYF
TGTGCCAGCAGTTACTCTCAGCCCATAACCGCAGAGACCCAGTACTTC
>few|-|TRBJ2-7|TRBV28
CASSSGLPSYEQYF
TGTGCCAGCAGTTCAGGACTCCCCTCCTACGAGCAGTACTTC
>-|TRBD1|TRBJ2-5|TRBV29-1
CSVEGQGQETQYF
TGCAGCGTCGAAGGACAGGGGCAAGAGACCCAGTACTTC
>-|-|TRBJ1-5|TRBV20-1
CSARAGGGVGQPQHF
TGCAGTGCTAGAGCCGGGGGGGGCGTGGGTCAGCCCCAGCATTTT
>-|TRBD1|TRBJ1-6|TRBV28
CANRLGQGYSPLHF
TGTGCCAACAGGCTGGGACAGGGGTATTCACCCCTCCACTTT
>-|-|TRBJ2-3|TRBV7-2
CASSLLNGARADTQYF
TGTGCCAGCAGCTTACTAAATGGGGCCCGCGCAGATACGCAGTATTTT
>many|TRBD1|TRBJ1-2|TRBV29-1
CSANMEGAGLGGYTF
TGCAGCGCCAACATGGAGGGGGCAGGTCTAGGAGGCTACACCTTC
>few|-|TRBJ1-3|TRBV6-5
CASRPSTAAGNTIYF
TGTGCCAGCAGGCCTTCCACTGCGGCTGGAAACACCATATATTTT
>many|TRBD1|TRBJ2-7|TRBV25-1
CASRGTGIYEQYF
TGTGCCAGCAGGGGGACAGGGATCTACGAGCAGTACTTC
>-|-|TRBJ1-2|TRBV5-1
CASSGATGPLGYTF
TGCGCCAGCAGCGGAGCGACAGGCCCCCTAGGCTACACCTTC
>many|TRBD1|TRBJ2-7|TRBV2
CATGQGYEQYF
TGTGCCACAGGACAGGGCTACGAGCAGTACTTC
>-|TRBD1|TRBJ2-3|TRBV7-6
CASSRQGQEITDTQYF
TGTGCCAGCAGCCGACAGGGACAGGAGATCACAGATACGCAGTATTTT
>few|-|TRBJ1-5|TRBV15
CATSRDGGGQPQHF
TGTGCCACCAGCAGAGATGGGGGTGGGCAGCCCCAGCATTTT
>few|-|TRBJ2-6|TRBV6-2/TRBV6-3
CASSRTPSSGANVLTF
TGTGCCAGCAGCCGGACACCTTCCTCTGGGGCCAACGTCCTGACTTTC
>few|TRBD2|TRBJ2-7|TRBV5-5
CASSLVWRESYEQYF
TGTGCCAGCAGCTTGGTGTGGCGGGAGTCCTACGAGCAGTACTTC
>few|-|TRBJ2-3|TRBV10-1
CASSEYEGLGSVTQYF
TGCGCCAGCAGTGAATACGAAGGGCTGGGGTCGGTTACGCAGTATTTT
>-|-|TRBJ1-2|TRBV5-6
CASSSRGRRGYTF
TGTGCCAGCAGCTCCCGAGGCAGACGGGGCTACACCTTC
>few|-|TRBJ1-5|TRBV6-5
CASRDSGVNQPQHF
TGTGCCAGCAGGGACTCAGGCGTGAATCAGCCCCAGCATTTT
>-|-|TRBJ1-1|TRBV29-1
CSALDLGQGKAFF
TGCAGCGCCCTAGATCTAGGGCAGGGGAAAGCTTTCTTT
>-|TRBD2|TRBJ2-2|TRBV28
CASTSGGITGELFF
TGTGCCAGCACCTCGGGGGGGATCACCGGGGAGCTGTTTTTT
>-|TRBD1|TRBJ1-2|TRBV29-1
CSTSGTDYGYTF
TGCAGCACATCCGGGACAGACTATGGCTACACCTTC
>-|TRBD1|TRBJ2-7|TRBV7-9
CASSYIQGALYEQYF
TGTGCCAGCAGCTACATACAGGGGGCATTGTACGAGCAGTACTTC
>many|-|TRBJ2-2|TRBV24-1
CATSDQGYTGELFF
TGTGCCACCAGTGATCAGGGGTACACCGGGGAGCTGTTTTTT
>-|-|TRBJ1-6|TRBV27
CASSPHRRGGSPLHF
TGTGCCAGCAGTCCCCACCGTCGGGGAGGTTCACCCCTCCACTTT
>few|-|TRBJ2-1|TRBV11-1
CASSFRDEQFF
TGTGCCAGCAGCTTTAGAGATGAGCAGTTCTTC
>-|-|TRBJ2-2|TRBV11-2
CASRTVGRRTEELFF
TGTGCCAGCAGAACCGTGGGGCGGAGAACCGAGGAGCTGTTTTTT
>-|-|TRBJ1-2|TRBV18
CASSPRADRLSSYGYTF
TGTGCCAGCTCACCCAGAGCCGACAGGCTGTCTAGCTATGGCTACACCTTC